This T cell receptor beta chain comes out of a study of shared clonotypes between healthy human individuals. Background on the study: Used for every donor were three CD4 naive, three CD4 memory, two CD8 naive and one CD8 memory plate.

CD8 cells regarded as naive lacked CD45RO, were positively chosen for CCR7, and omitted terminally differentiated effector memory CD45RA+ cells. Whole-study findings and limits: The study generally estimated greater richness for naive than memory subsets.

Assay: immunoSEQ multiplex PCR; the TCRdb copy retains only in-frame clones and omits some. This table holds approximately 590,000 clones, around 95% found once. Note on this clone: What it binds is unknown.

The clonotype originates from a woman in her thirties in good health. Material: naive CD8+ T cells sorted from blood.

CDR3 residues: CASRLEDSTSYEQYF. CDR3 in DNA: TGTGCAAGTCGCTTGGAAGACAGTACCTCCTACGAGCAGTACTTC. The gene calls are TRBV12-2 and TRBJ2-7; the D call in the table, TRBD1, was not verified against the DNA. TRBV12-2 is deemed a pseudogene. The CDR3 is made up of 15 amino acids.